The 22 T cell receptor beta chains below all came from one sample that was sequenced in a study of T-cell reconstitution after alpha-beta-depleted transplantation in children. Preparation of the TCRbeta library involved a method that used unique molecular identifiers. TCRdb re-derived calls from the PCR reads in MiXCR, one entry per CDR3 protein. Of 550,000 to 800,000 distinct CDR3 sequences listed, around 12% were seen once; the top ten hold approximately 0.8%. This material consisted of PBMCs, taken before TCRalphabeta/CD19-depleted stem cell transplant. The receptor set was obtained from a girl aged 2 to 10 with congenital amegakaryocytic thrombocytopenia, due to receive a stem cell transplant.

This clonotype was counted many times. The rearrangement uses TRBV5-1 and TRBJ2-1, with TRBD2 identical over 9 bases. V lost 5 bases to trimming and J lost 4 bases; unmatched junction nucleotides: 7. This CDR3 is 15 amino acids long. The germline V gene has CDR1 SGHRS and CDR2 YFSETQ. CDR3 sequence (DNA): TGCGCCAGCAGGCCTACTAGCGGGTCGTACAATGAGCAGTTCTTC. Amino acid sequence: CASRPTSGSYNEQFF.

This clonotype was counted ten times or more. This chain joins TRBV5-1 and TRBJ2-1; possibly TRBD2 for D (5 bases). Germline V gives CDR1 SGHRS, CDR2 YFSETQ. This CDR3 region has 16 residues. The V end lost 2 bases, the J end lost 3 bases, and 15 bases lay between the germline ends. The CDR3 region is CASSLRTSLSYNEQFF. The CDR3 nucleotides read TGCGCCAGCAGCTTACGAACTAGTCTCAGCTACAATGAGCAGTTCTTC. Filled out from reference TRBV5-1 and TRBJ2-1, the complete variable domain reads KAGVTQTPRYLIKTRGQQVTLSCSPISGHRSVSWYQQTPGQGLQFLFEYFSETQRNKGNFPGRFSGRQFSNSRSEMNVSTLELGDSALYLCASSLRTSLSYNEQFFGPGTRLTVL.

This clonotype was found a few times. This chain joins TRBV7-9 and TRBJ1-4; D may be TRBD1 (5 bases). Deletions cut 2 bases from V and 8 bases from J, with 9 bases between. CDR1 SEHNR and CDR2 FQNEAQ come from the germline V gene (reference sequence). This CDR3 spans 13 amino acids. The CDR3 region has the DNA TGTGCCAGCAGCTTATTTGGGGGAGAAAAACTGTTTTTT. Its translation is CASSLFGGEKLFF.

This clonotype was seen a handful of times. The V gene is TRBV2, the J gene TRBJ1-1; D might be TRBD1 (5 bases). The CDR3 contains 18 residues. V was clipped by 7 bases and J by 5 bases, with 29 bases between them. Germline V gene data show CDR1 as SNHLY and CDR2 as FYNNEI. The CDR3 nucleotides read TGTGCCAGCACCCCACTGGGGGATATCGGGTCCTTCGGGACTGAAGCTTTCTTT. It encodes CASTPLGDIGSFGTEAFF.

The chain couples TRBV7-9 to TRBJ2-3; TRBD1 is a possible D gene (6 bases). CDR1 and CDR2 (germline): SEHNR, FQNEAQ (reference sequence). This CDR3 comprises 13 residues. V was trimmed by 6 bases and J by 6 bases, leaving 13 bases between them. CDR3 loop: CASSPTGLDTQYF. The CDR3 nucleotides read TGTGCCAGCAGTCCAACAGGGTTGGATACGCAGTATTTT.

There are a few counts of this clonotype. J is TRBJ2-7 and V is TRBV20-1; TRBD2 matches 11 bases. V shed 5 bases and J 2 bases; nucleotides not matched to a gene: 5. Germline V gives CDR1 DFQATT, CDR2 SNEGSKA (reference sequence). This CDR3 is 14 amino acids long. The CDR3 DNA sequence: TGCAGTGCTCACCGACTAGCGGGGACCTACGAGCAGTACTTC. This sequence encodes CSAHRLAGTYEQYF.

This clonotype was recorded a few times. The V and J genes are TRBV12-3 or TRBV12-4 and TRBJ2-7, with D possibly being TRBD2 (6 bases). The CDR3 totals 15 residues. Trimming left V 7 bases short and J 0 bases short, with 16 bases between. The CDR3 nucleotides are TGTGCCAGCACCGATGGCGGAGGGAGCTCCTACGAGCAGTACTTC. Its translation: CASTDGGGSSYEQYF.

This clonotype was seen at least ten times. The V call is TRBV5-6, the J call TRBJ2-5, with 8 bases matching TRBD2. Germline CDR1 reads SGHDT; CDR2 reads YYEEEE. The CDR3 spans 15 residues. The junction had 7 bases not matched to a gene; V was cut back by 4 bases and J by 2 bases. The CDR3 sequence is CASSPPTSGQETQYF. In DNA form, the CDR3 reads TGTGCCAGCAGCCCACCTACTAGCGGACAAGAGACCCAGTACTTC.

The rearrangement links TRBV20-1 to TRBJ2-5, with D unclear. V was shortened by 5 bases and J by 3 bases, with 16 bases between the two germline ends. The germline gives CDR1 DFQATT, CDR2 SNEGSKA (reference sequence). This CDR3 is built from 14 residues. CDR3 in amino acids: CSAHGALHEETQYF. CDR3 bases: TGCAGTGCTCACGGTGCGCTTCACGAAGAGACCCAGTACTTC.

The chain recombines TRBV7-6 with TRBJ2-5; the D call may be TRBD1 or TRBD2 (5 bases each). The V and J ends lost 4 bases and 3 bases respectively, with 21 bases between them. The germline CDR1 and CDR2 sequences are SGHVS and FNYEAQ. The CDR3 has 17 residues. This CDR3 reads CASSWDLVRGVKETQYF. For the CDR3, the DNA is TGTGCCAGCAGCTGGGACCTTGTGAGGGGAGTTAAAGAGACCCAGTACTTC.

This clonotype was recorded a few times. The chain links TRBV5-1 to TRBJ2-7; possibly TRBD2 for D (6 bases). Trimming removed 5 bases from V and 0 bases from J, with 24 bases in between. CDR3 length: 18 residues. CDR1 and CDR2 from the germline V gene are SGHRS and YFSETQ. CDR3 coding DNA: TGCGCCAGCAGGACAGAGTGGCGGGACCTATCTAACTCCTACGAGCAGTACTTC. Its protein product is CASRTEWRDLSNSYEQYF.

This clonotype appeared many times. This chain joins TRBV9 and TRBJ2-1; D may be TRBD1 (6 bases). CDR1 is SGDLS, CDR2 YYNGEE, per germline. V lost 1 base to trimming and J lost 3 bases, with 11 bases between them. This CDR3 has 15 amino acids. CDR3 DNA sequence: TGTGCCAGCAGCGTAAGGGGGAGCAACTACAATGAGCAGTTCTTC. Residues: CASSVRGSNYNEQFF. The whole variable domain, filled in from reference TRBV9 and TRBJ2-1, reads DSGVTQTPKHLITATGQRVTLRCSPRSGDLSVYWYQQSLDQGLQFLIQYYNGEERAKGNILERFSAQQFPDLHSELNLSSLELGDSALYFCASSVRGSNYNEQFFGPGTRLTVL.

This sequence joins TRBV5-5 and TRBJ2-2; D assignment may be TRBD1 or TRBD2 (6 bases each). The CDR3 sequence is 16 residues long. Germline V gene data show CDR1 as SGHKS and CDR2 as YYEKEE (reference sequence). V lost 0 bases, J lost 4 bases, and 13 bases lay in between. In DNA form, the CDR3 reads TGTGCCAGCAGCTTGGCGGCCAGGGGAGGCACCGGGGAGCTGTTTTTT. Its protein product is CASSLAARGGTGELFF.

This clonotype appeared many times. This sequence joins TRBV10-2 and TRBJ2-1; 11 nucleotides line up with TRBD2. This CDR3 contains 14 residues. V lost 6 bases to trimming and J lost 6 bases; unmatched junction nucleotides: 4. Germline loops: CDR1 WSHSY, CDR2 SAAADI. The CDR3 region is CASSRGTSGNEQFF. The CDR3 DNA reads as TGCGCCAGCAGCCGGGGGACTAGCGGCAATGAGCAGTTCTTC.

At least ten counts were recorded for this clonotype. This chain uses TRBV5-1 with TRBJ2-7; D is uncertain. Germline V lookup: CDR1 SGHRS, CDR2 YFSETQ. The V and J ends lost 0 bases and 0 bases respectively, with 13 bases between them. This CDR3 region has 16 residues. CDR3 sequence reads: CASSLGLDRSSYEQYF. As DNA, the CDR3 is TGCGCCAGCAGCTTGGGGCTAGACCGAAGCTCCTACGAGCAGTACTTC. The full variable domain, in which reference TRBV5-1 and TRBJ2-7 provide the parts outside the CDR3, is KAGVTQTPRYLIKTRGQQVTLSCSPISGHRSVSWYQQTPGQGLQFLFEYFSETQRNKGNFPGRFSGRQFSNSRSEMNVSTLELGDSALYLCASSLGLDRSSYEQYFGPGTRLTVT.

The rearrangement uses TRBV7-6 and TRBJ2-3; D is uncertain. Trimming shortened V by 6 bases and J by 1 base, and 14 bases separated the two germline ends. The CDR3 is made up of 15 amino acids. The germline gives CDR1 SGHVS, CDR2 FNYEAQ. CDR3 in amino acids: CASSALGGGTDTQYF. The DNA for the CDR3 is TGTGCCAGCAGTGCGCTAGGCGGAGGCACAGATACGCAGTATTTT.

This clonotype occurred a few times. This rearrangement joins TRBV20-1 to TRBJ1-2, with unresolved D. V was trimmed by 4 bases and J by 0 bases, leaving 9 bases between them. The CDR3 runs 13 residues. Germline V CDR1 and CDR2: DFQATT, SNEGSKA (reference sequence). CDR3 in DNA: TGCAGTGCTACGCCGGGAGCTAACTATGGCTACACCTTC. Amino acid sequence: CSATPGANYGYTF.

As concerns this clonotype: It may be a read error: a sequence one base away is much more abundant. The CDR3 does not end in the conserved phenylalanine or tryptophan, so this is likely a read error. The gene calls are TRBV20-1 and TRBJ2-7, with TRBD2 matching over 9 bases. V was pared by 0 bases and J by 3 bases, with 3 bases of the junction left unmatched. The CDR3 extends over 14 amino acids. Germline V gene sequence: CDR1 DFQATT, CDR2 SNEGSKA (reference sequence). The CDR3 nucleotides read TGCAGTGCTAGAGACAGGACTAGCGTCTACGAGCAGTACTCC. Encoded protein: CSARDRTSVYEQYS.

V gene TRBV6-1 combines with J gene TRBJ1-5; TRBD1 might be the D (6 bases). This CDR3 region has 14 residues. The V and J ends lost 8 bases and 3 bases respectively, with 14 bases between them. Germline assignment: CDR1 MNHNS and CDR2 SASEGT. The CDR3 loop reads CASVSTGSNQPQHF. DNA of the CDR3: TGTGCCAGCGTGAGTACAGGGTCCAATCAGCCCCAGCATTTT.

The chain carries TRBV3-1 and TRBJ2-1; 9 nucleotides line up with TRBD2. The length of the CDR3 is 17 residues. V trimming: 4 bases; J trimming: 0 bases; junction bases outside the gene matches: 7. Germline CDR1 is LGHDT and CDR2 is YNNKEL (reference sequence). DNA of the CDR3: TGTGCCAGCAGCCGGGGACTAGCATCGACCTCCTACAATGAGCAGTTCTTC. This codes for CASSRGLASTSYNEQFF.

The V and J genes are TRBV4-1 and TRBJ2-1; TRBD1 aligns across 7 bases. From germline, CDR1 is MGHRA and CDR2 YSYEKL. Trimming cost V 0 bases and J 4 bases; bases outside gene matches: 3. This CDR3 is built from 15 residues. The CDR3 DNA sequence: TGCGCCAGCAGCCAAGAGACAGGGTATTACAATGAGCAGTTCTTC. Translated: CASSQETGYYNEQFF.

A few counts support this clonotype. The V gene is TRBV5-1, the J gene TRBJ2-3; 7 bases match TRBD2. Germline lookup yields CDR1 SGHRS and CDR2 YFSETQ. V shed 4 bases and J 6 bases; nucleotides not matched to a gene: 8. The CDR3 is 14 amino acids. CDR3 nucleotides: TGCGCCAGCAGCCAAGGGACTAAGGCGGATACGCAGTATTTT. Translating gives CASSQGTKADTQYF. Full variable domain (remainder filled in from reference TRBV5-1 and TRBJ2-3): KAGVTQTPRYLIKTRGQQVTLSCSPISGHRSVSWYQQTPGQGLQFLFEYFSETQRNKGNFPGRFSGRQFSNSRSEMNVSTLELGDSALYLCASSQGTKADTQYFGPGTRLTVL.